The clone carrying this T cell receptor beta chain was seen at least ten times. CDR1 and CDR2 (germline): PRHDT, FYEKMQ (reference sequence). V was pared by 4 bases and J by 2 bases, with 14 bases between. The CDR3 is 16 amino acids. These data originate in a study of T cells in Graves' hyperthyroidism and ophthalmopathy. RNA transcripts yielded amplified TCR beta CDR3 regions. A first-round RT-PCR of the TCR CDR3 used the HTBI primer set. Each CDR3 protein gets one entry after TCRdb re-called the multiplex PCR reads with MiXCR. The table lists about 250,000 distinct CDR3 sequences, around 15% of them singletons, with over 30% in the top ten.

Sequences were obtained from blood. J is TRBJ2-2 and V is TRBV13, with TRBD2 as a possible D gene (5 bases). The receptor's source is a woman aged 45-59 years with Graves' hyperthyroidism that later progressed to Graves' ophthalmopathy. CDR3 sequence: CASSYHNRLNTGELFF. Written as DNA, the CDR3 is TGTGCCAGCAGCTACCATAATCGACTAAACACCGGGGAGCTGTTTTTT.